Listed here are 24 T cell receptor beta chains from one sample, sequenced in a study of T cell responses to AZD1222 COVID-19 vaccine. Repertoires were generated with immunoSEQ multiplex PCR, while TCRdb's copy carries only in-frame clones and drops some. The sample records about 130,000 clones, about 87% being singletons. Sequencing used peripheral blood, obtained on day 0 of AZD1222 vaccination. The receptor source for this set is an adult in good health.

This chain joins TRBV15 and TRBJ1-3; D unresolved. This CDR3 has 15 amino acids. The germline gives CDR1 LNHNV, CDR2 YYDKDF (reference sequence). V gave up 6 bases and J gave up 1 base, with 13 bases separating them. The DNA for the CDR3 is TGTGCCACCAGAGGAGGGTTTCTATCTGGAAACACCATATATTTT. Translation gives CATRGGFLSGNTIYF.

The rearrangement joins TRBV24-1 to TRBJ2-1; unclear D gene. V dropped 4 bases and J dropped 5 bases, with 8 bases sitting between them. The CDR3 sequence is 13 residues long. Per germline, CDR1 KGHDR and CDR2 SFDVKD. CDR3 residues: CATSDFQNNEQFF. CDR3 in DNA: TGTGCCACCAGTGACTTTCAGAACAATGAGCAGTTCTTC.

V is TRBV11-2 and J is TRBJ2-7; D possibly corresponds to TRBD1 (5 bases). The ends were cut back, 5 bases at V and 5 bases at J, with 10 bases in the middle. The CDR3 has 12 residues. Germline CDR1 reads SGHAT; CDR2 reads FQNNGV. In DNA, the CDR3 is TGTGCCAGCAGCCCAGGGTTCCACGAGCAGTACTTC. As protein: CASSPGFHEQYF.

Turning to this clone: Other DNA sequences of this sample code for an identical CDR3. CDR3 protein: CASSLLGTGELFF. CDR3 nucleotides: TGTGCCAGCAGTTTACTGGGAACCGGGGAGCTGTTTTTT. The chain uses TRBV27 and TRBJ2-2, with D unresolved. This CDR3 is built from 13 residues. V lost 2 bases, J lost 5 bases, and 6 bases lay in between. Germline V gene lookup returns CDR1 MNHEY and CDR2 SMNVEV (reference sequence).

This clone was counted a single time. CDR3 sequence reads: CASSVGTVSTDTQYF. Written as DNA, the CDR3 is TGTGCCAGTAGTGTTGGGACAGTTAGCACAGATACGCAGTATTTT. The gene calls are TRBV19 and TRBJ2-3; 7 bases match TRBD1. V lost 5 bases to trimming and J lost 0 bases; unmatched junction nucleotides: 5. The length of the CDR3 is 15 residues. Germline CDR1 LNHDA, CDR2 SQIVND (reference sequence).

The rearrangement uses TRBV7-9 and TRBJ1-4, with a weak D call TRBD1 (5 bases). V gave up 6 bases and J gave up 4 bases, with 15 bases separating them. Germline loops: CDR1 SEHNR, CDR2 FQNEAQ (reference sequence). CDR3 length: 15 residues. DNA for the CDR3: TGTGCCAGCAGTGAACCGGGACGGAATAATGAAAAACTGTTTTTT. Its protein is CASSEPGRNNEKLFF. Filled out from reference TRBV7-9 and TRBJ1-4, the complete variable domain reads DTGVSQNPRHKITKRGQNVTFRCDPISEHNRLYWYRQTLGQGPEFLTYFQNEAQLEKSRLLSDRFSAERPKGSFSTLEIQRTEQGDSAMYLCASSEPGRNNEKLFFGSGTQLSVL.

V is TRBV7-8 and J is TRBJ2-5; D not resolved. The V gene's germline CDR1 is SGHVS and CDR2 FQNEAQ. Trimming took 5 bases from V and 0 from J, leaving 4 bases between them. The CDR3 runs 12 residues. The DNA for the CDR3 is TGTGCCAGCAGCCCATACCAAGAGACCCAGTACTTC. Residues: CASSPYQETQYF.

To note about this clone: The DNA is omitted, as the CDR3 cannot be located on it reliably, and the CDR3 follows TCRdb's listing. V usage is TRBV19 and J usage is TRBJ2-2; the table's D call of TRBD2 was not tested on the DNA. The CDR3 extends over 19 residues, inclusive of both ends. Germline lookup yields CDR1 LNHDA and CDR2 SQIVND (reference sequence). The CDR3 loop is CASSMFGSGMVDFVGELFF.

The CDR3 here is CASSFGGLYNSPLHF. Here the CDR3 DNA reads TGTGCCAGCAGTTTCGGGGGCTTATATAATTCACCCCTCCACTTT. The genes are TRBV27 and TRBJ1-6; maybe TRBD1 (6 bases). V lost 3 bases, J lost 4 bases, and 10 bases lay in between. This CDR3 has 15 residues. CDR1 and CDR2 from the germline V gene are MNHEY and SMNVEV (reference sequence).

This chain links TRBV3-1 (or the pseudogene TRBV3-2) with TRBJ2-2; no definite D call. The V end was cut by 1 base, the J end by 2 bases, with 8 bases between. CDR1 and CDR2 from the germline V gene are LGHDT and YNNKEL (reference sequence). The CDR3 covers 15 residues. CDR3 bases: TGTGCCAGCAGCCAAGCATCGGATAACACCGGGGAGCTGTTTTTT. The encoded protein is CASSQASDNTGELFF.

The chain has TRBV6-5 and TRBJ2-5, with 9 bases aligning to TRBD1. The CDR3 spans 13 residues. With V trimmed by 4 bases and J by 3 bases, 0 bases remained unmatched. Germline CDR1 MNHEY, CDR2 SVGAGI. The CDR3: CASSWTGEETQYF. CDR3 DNA sequence: TGTGCCAGCAGTTGGACAGGGGAAGAGACCCAGTACTTC.

The chain employs TRBV4-3 and TRBJ1-5; D not certain. The germline V gene has CDR1 LGHNA and CDR2 YSLEER. V dropped 4 bases and J dropped 4 bases, with 14 bases sitting between them. The CDR3 runs to 15 residues. This CDR3 reads CASSRGASLNQPQHF. In nucleotides, the CDR3 is TGCGCCAGCAGCCGAGGTGCCTCTCTAAATCAGCCCCAGCATTTT.

This clone was observed a handful of times. The genes are TRBV7-9 and TRBJ2-1, with 14 bases fitting TRBD2. V dropped 5 bases and J dropped 9; count of bases not matched to a gene: 6. CDR1 and CDR2 (germline): SEHNR, FQNEAQ (reference sequence). The CDR3 is made up of 15 amino acids. The CDR3 loop is CASSPGTSGGGEQFF. The CDR3 region has the DNA TGTGCCAGCAGCCCAGGGACTAGCGGGGGAGGTGAGCAGTTCTTC.

V and J are TRBV9 and TRBJ2-2; 15 bases are shared with TRBD2. The germline CDR1 and CDR2 sequences are SGDLS and YYNGEE. V lost 4 bases, J lost 3 bases, and 4 bases stayed unmatched. CDR3 length: 17 residues. CDR3 loop: CASSLGLAGGDTGELFF. In DNA form, the CDR3 reads TGTGCCAGCAGCTTGGGACTAGCGGGGGGCGACACCGGGGAGCTGTTTTTT. The variable domain in full, completed from reference TRBV9 and TRBJ2-2, reads DSGVTQTPKHLITATGQRVTLRCSPRSGDLSVYWYQQSLDQGLQFLIQYYNGEERAKGNILERFSAQQFPDLHSELNLSSLELGDSALYFCASSLGLAGGDTGELFFGEGSRLTVL.

The V and J genes are TRBV7-2 and TRBJ1-2; D might be TRBD1 (6 bases). Trimming took off 3 bases at V and 5 bases at J, with 13 bases between the two ends. Germline V gene lookup returns CDR1 SGHTA and CDR2 FQGNSA. The CDR3 covers 14 residues. The DNA of the CDR3 is TGTGCCAGCAGCTTCGATGGGGGGGCTTATGGCTACACCTTC. As protein: CASSFDGGAYGYTF.

This chain joins TRBV3-1 (or the pseudogene TRBV3-2) and TRBJ1-1; D not resolved. The CDR3 consists of 13 residues. Germline CDR1 is LGHDT and CDR2 is YNNKEL (reference sequence). Between the trimmed V and J ends, which lost 0 bases and 5 bases, there was a span of 7 bases. The chain's CDR3 is CASSQETATEAFF. CDR3 in DNA: TGTGCCAGCAGCCAAGAAACGGCGACTGAAGCTTTCTTT.

V and J are TRBV6-5 and TRBJ2-2; 7 nucleotides match TRBD1. CDR1 is MNHEY, CDR2 SVGAGI, per germline. Germline trimming cut 7 bases from V and 3 bases from J; bases unmatched to any gene: 8. The CDR3 totals 15 residues. The CDR3 spells CASTMGQWDTGELFF. Written as DNA, the CDR3 is TGTGCCAGCACCATGGGACAGTGGGACACCGGGGAGCTGTTTTTT.

This chain links TRBV7-9 with TRBJ1-2; a weak D match, TRBD1 (6 bases). This CDR3 contains 12 residues. The germline CDR1 and CDR2 sequences are SEHNR and FQNEAQ (reference sequence). Trimming left V 5 bases short and J 8 bases short, with 12 bases between. The CDR3 loop reads CASSPGEGGYTF. The CDR3 bases are TGTGCCAGCAGCCCAGGGGAGGGCGGCTACACCTTC.

The chain is built from TRBV5-1 and TRBJ2-3, with D perhaps TRBD2 (5 bases). This CDR3 has 15 residues. V lost 0 bases and J lost 4, with 12 bases in between. CDR1 and CDR2 (germline): SGHRS, YFSETQ. The CDR3 region is CASSLAEGMADTQYF. Here the CDR3 DNA reads TGCGCCAGCAGCTTGGCCGAGGGAATGGCAGATACGCAGTATTTT.

This rearrangement joins TRBV13 to TRBJ1-2, with 10 bases aligning to TRBD1. CDR1 and CDR2 (germline): PRHDT, FYEKMQ (reference sequence). V trimming: 4 bases; J trimming: 3 bases; junction bases outside the gene matches: 5. The CDR3 is 15 amino acids. The CDR3 loop is CASSSDRGAYYGYTF. The CDR3 DNA sequence: TGTGCCAGCAGCTCGGACAGGGGGGCATACTATGGCTACACCTTC. The complete variable domain, with remaining parts taken from reference TRBV13 and TRBJ1-2, reads AAGVIQSPRHLIKEKRETATLKCYPIPRHDTVYWYQQGPGQDPQFLISFYEKMQSDKGSIPDRFSAQQFSDYHSELNMSSLELGDSALYFCASSSDRGAYYGYTFGSGTRLTVV.

The rearrangement uses TRBV30 and TRBJ1-1, with D unclear. The germline V gene encodes CDR1 GTSNPN and CDR2 SVGIG (reference sequence). The CDR3 covers 15 residues. Trimming took off 0 bases at V and 1 base at J, with 12 bases between the two ends. For the CDR3, the DNA is TGTGCCTGGAGTGTAGGTCCGGCGGGGAACACTGAAGCTTTCTTT. Protein sequence: CAWSVGPAGNTEAFF. Complete variable domain (other parts from reference TRBV30 and TRBJ1-1): SQTIHQWPATLVQPVGSPLSLECTVEGTSNPNLYWYRQAAGRGLQLLFYSVGIGQISSEVPQNLSASRPQDRQFILSSKKLLLSDSGFYLCAWSVGPAGNTEAFFGQGTRLTVV.

The CDR3: CASSSHGTGRGEQFF. The CDR3 nucleotides are TGTGCCAGCAGTTCTCACGGGACAGGGAGGGGTGAGCAGTTCTTC. The chain recombines TRBV27 with TRBJ2-1; 9 nucleotides align to TRBD1. CDR1 is MNHEY, CDR2 SMNVEV, per germline (reference sequence). The V segment lost 4 bases and the J segment 9 bases; nucleotides outside the gene matches: 10. This CDR3 comprises 15 residues.

The chain links TRBV29-1 to TRBJ1-1; D not resolved. The CDR3 consists of 14 residues. Trimming pared 1 base from V and 0 bases from J, leaving 9 bases between. Germline CDR1 and CDR2: SQVTM and ANQGSEA. For the CDR3, the DNA is TGCAGCGTTGAAGTGGAAGGCATGAACACTGAAGCTTTCTTT. Its protein product is CSVEVEGMNTEAFF. Complete variable domain (other parts from reference TRBV29-1 and TRBJ1-1): SAVISQKPSRDICQRGTSLTIQCQVDSQVTMMFWYRQQPGQSLTLIATANQGSEATYESGFVIDKFPISRPNLTFSTLTVSNMSPEDSSIYLCSVEVEGMNTEAFFGQGTRLTVV.

The rearrangement joins TRBV19 to TRBJ2-7; 9 bases are shared with TRBD2. V trimming: 2 bases; J trimming: 5 bases; junction bases outside the gene matches: 4. There are 14 residues in the CDR3. The V gene's germline CDR1 is LNHDA and CDR2 SQIVND (reference sequence). The CDR3 DNA reads TGTGCCAGTAGTATACAGCGGGGGGCCCACGAGCAGTACTTC. Translation gives CASSIQRGAHEQYF. Full variable domain (remainder filled in from reference TRBV19 and TRBJ2-7): DGGITQSPKYLFRKEGQNVTLSCEQNLNHDAMYWYRQDPGQGLRLIYYSQIVNDFQKGDIAEGYSVSREKKESFPLTVTSAQKNPTAFYLCASSIQRGAHEQYFGPGTRLTVT.